Given below is one TCR beta chain in context. Its antigen remains unknown. The record originates from a study of response to subunit inactivated influenza vaccine. TCRdb re-called the RT-PCR reads with MiXCR, one entry per CDR3 protein. The data show more than 450,000 distinct CDR3 sequences, with roughly 10% seen just once and roughly 10% held by the top ten. Overall study results and limits: New T cells are recruited in small numbers by each seasonal influenza vaccination, according to the authors' suggestion.

The sequence derives from a man aged 50 or older who received an inactivated influenza vaccine. The sequencing used PBMCs from blood, collected on the day of vaccination.

The CDR3 spells CSASRTSGGPTYNEQFF. DNA for the CDR3: TGCAGTGCTAGTCGGACTAGCGGGGGTCCAACCTACAATGAGCAGTTCTTC. The chain couples TRBV20-1 to TRBJ2-1; TRBD2 matches at 13 bases. V lost 3 bases to trimming and J lost 2 bases; unmatched junction nucleotides: 7. CDR1 and CDR2 (germline): DFQATT, SNEGSKA (reference sequence). The CDR3 has 17 residues.